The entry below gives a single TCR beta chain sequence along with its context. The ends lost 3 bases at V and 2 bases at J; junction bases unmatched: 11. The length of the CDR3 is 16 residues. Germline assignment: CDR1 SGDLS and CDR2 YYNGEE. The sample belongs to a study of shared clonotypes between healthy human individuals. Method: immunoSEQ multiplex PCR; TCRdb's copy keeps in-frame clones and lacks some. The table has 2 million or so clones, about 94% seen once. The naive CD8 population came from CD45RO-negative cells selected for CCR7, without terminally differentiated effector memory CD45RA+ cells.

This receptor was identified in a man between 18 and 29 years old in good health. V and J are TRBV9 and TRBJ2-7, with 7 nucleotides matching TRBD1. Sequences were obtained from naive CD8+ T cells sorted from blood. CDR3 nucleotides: TGTGCCAGCAGCGCCTCGCAGGGGGAAGCAGCCTACGAGCAGTACTTC. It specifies CASSASQGEAAYEQYF.